The rows below give T cell receptor beta chains drawn from one sample of a study of T cell responses to AZD1222 COVID-19 vaccine. Repertoires were generated with immunoSEQ multiplex PCR, while TCRdb's copy carries only in-frame clones and drops some. Altogether approximately 120,000 clones are present, roughly 87% being singletons, with the ten largest covering about 6%. The source was peripheral blood, collected 28 days after the second AZD1222 dose. The receptors shown here come from an adult who received the AZD1222 COVID-19 vaccine. Each CDR3 is given with its conserved first and last residue. The D gene is left open where the match is weak. Where a row states a size, it is once, few, many or the class of an expanded clone; other rows omit it.

>TRBD1|TRBV7-9|.|TRBJ1-4
TGTGCCAGCAGCTTGGGACAGCCGGGGGAAAAACTGTTTTTT
CASSLGQPGEKLFF
>.|TRBV10-3|many|TRBJ2-7
TGTGCCATCAGTGCGGCGGGACAGCTCTACGAGCAGTACTTC
CAISAAGQLYEQYF
>.|TRBV7-8|.|TRBJ1-2
TGTGCCAGCAGCTTACAGAATACTAACTATGGCTACACCTTC
CASSLQNTNYGYTF
>.|TRBV6-5|.|TRBJ1-2
TGTGCCAGCAGCCCCAAGGGCGCAGAACTCTATGGCTACACCTTC
CASSPKGAELYGYTF
>TRBD2|TRBV7-6|.|TRBJ2-2
TGTGCCAGCAGCTTAAGAGGACTAGCGGGAGTGGGCGGGGAGCTGTTTTTT
CASSLRGLAGVGGELFF
>.|TRBV30|.|TRBJ2-1
TGTGCCTGGAGTAGGGTGAATGAGCAGTTCTTC
CAWSRVNEQFF
>.|TRBV3-1/TRBV3-2|.|TRBJ2-3
TGTGCCAGCAGCCAAGATCCGGGGACGATAGATACGCAGTATTTT
CASSQDPGTIDTQYF
>.|TRBV3-1/TRBV3-2|once|TRBJ2-2
TGTGCCAGCAGCCAAGGGGCAGGGCGGCTCTCCGGGGAGCTGTTTTTT
CASSQGAGRLSGELFF
>.|TRBV10-3|once|TRBJ1-4
TGTGCCATCAGTGATTCCGGGGCAACTAATGAAAAACTGTTTTTT
CAISDSGATNEKLFF
>.|TRBV6-5|.|TRBJ1-2
TGTGCCAGCAGTTATTCCCCTCAACGGGGCTATGGCTACACCTTC
CASSYSPQRGYGYTF
>.|TRBV20-1|.|TRBJ2-1
TGCAGTGCTTCCGATTCCAATGAGCAGTTCTTC
CSASDSNEQFF
>TRBD1|TRBV11-3|.|TRBJ1-1
TGTGCCAGCAGCTTAGATTTAGGGGGCGGGATGAGCACTGAAGCTTTCTTT
CASSLDLGGGMSTEAFF
>.|TRBV6-5|.|TRBJ1-6
TGTGCCAGCAACTTTGACAGCGATTCACCCCTCCACTTT
CASNFDSDSPLHF
>TRBD1|TRBV6-2/TRBV6-3|.|TRBJ1-1
TGTGCCAGCAGTTACAGAGGGGGCCCGAGTGAAGCTTTCTTT
CASSYRGGPSEAFF
>.|TRBV19|.|TRBJ2-1
TGTGCCAGTAGGCCCTGGGGGGTCTCGGTTCATGAGCAGTTCTTC
CASRPWGVSVHEQFF
>TRBD2|TRBV6-5|.|TRBJ2-3
TGTGCCAGCAGTTACGGTAGGCTAGCGGGCACAGATACGCAGTATTTT
CASSYGRLAGTDTQYF
>.|TRBV5-1|.|TRBJ2-3
TGCGCCAGCAGCTTGGTTCCCAGGGCTAGCACAGATACGCAGTATTTT
CASSLVPRASTDTQYF
>.|TRBV5-6|.|TRBJ2-7
TGTGCCAGCAGCCCCGGTTGGGGGGCCGACGAGCAGTACTTC
CASSPGWGADEQYF
>TRBD1|TRBV6-5|.|TRBJ1-6
TGTGCCACCCTACAACAGGGGGCGTCTAATTCACCCCTCCACTTT
CATLQQGASNSPLHF
>.|TRBV27|.|TRBJ1-1
TGTGCCAGCAGATCAGGATGGGCGGCCCTGAACACTGAAGCTTTCTTT
CASRSGWAALNTEAFF
>.|TRBV27|.|TRBJ1-2
TGTGCCAGCAGTTCCTTCCGGGAAGGGGTCGACTATGGCTACACCTTC
CASSSFREGVDYGYTF
>.|TRBV27|.|TRBJ1-4
TGTGCCAGCAGTAAAACCAGGGGAAATGAAAAACTGTTTTTT
CASSKTRGNEKLFF
>.|TRBV7-9|.|TRBJ2-1
TGTGCCAGCAGCTTGCCGGGTCCTAGCTCGGGTGAGCAGTTCTTC
CASSLPGPSSGEQFF
>.|TRBV5-4|.|TRBJ1-1
TGTGCCAGCAGTCTACCAGGGAGAATGAACACTGAAGCTTTCTTT
CASSLPGRMNTEAFF
>.|TRBV5-6|.|TRBJ2-2
TGTGCGACCGGGGGGACAGAGGACACCGGGGAGCTGTTTTTT
CATGGTEDTGELFF
>.|TRBV2|.|TRBJ2-3
TGTGCCAGCAGATGGATGGCAGATACGCAGTATTTT
CASRWMADTQYF
>.|TRBV7-2|.|TRBJ1-5
TGTGCCAGCAGCTCCGACGGGGGGAATCAGCCCCAGCATTTT
CASSSDGGNQPQHF
>.|TRBV5-1|.|TRBJ2-7
TGCGCCAGCAGCAAAGACGGGAGCTCCTACGAGCAGTACTTC
CASSKDGSSYEQYF
>.|TRBV6-1|.|TRBJ2-7
TGTGCCAGCAGTGAAGGCCCAAACTCCTACGAGCAGTACTTC
CASSEGPNSYEQYF
>.|TRBV7-8|.|TRBJ2-5
TGTGCCAGCAGCCTGATCAGTGAGGGGACCCAGTACTTC
CASSLISEGTQYF
>TRBD1|TRBV7-9|.|TRBJ1-2
TGTGCCAGCAGCCCAATAACAGGGGGCTATGGCTACACCTTC
CASSPITGGYGYTF
>.|TRBV2|.|TRBJ2-6
TGTGCCAGCAGCGGGGACTCTGGGGCCAACGTCCTGACTTTC
CASSGDSGANVLTF
>.|TRBV11-2|.|TRBJ2-7
TGTGCCAGCAGCTTAGGTAACAGCCTCCGTACCGAGCAGTACTTC
CASSLGNSLRTEQYF
>.|TRBV2|.|TRBJ2-3
TGTGCCAGCTCTATAACAGATACGCAGTATTTT
CASSITDTQYF
>.|TRBV9|.|TRBJ2-6
TGTGCCAGCGCTGAGGGTGGCTCCGGGGCCAACGTCCTGACTTTC
CASAEGGSGANVLTF
>TRBD1|TRBV6-6|.|TRBJ1-2
TGTGCCAGTACCGACAGGGGTGGGGGCTACACCTTC
CASTDRGGGYTF
>.|TRBV6-2/TRBV6-3|.|TRBJ1-5
TGTGCCAGCAGTTACTACAGTGGCCAGCCCCAGCATTTT
CASSYYSGQPQHF
>.|TRBV7-2|.|TRBJ1-2
TGTGCCAGCAGCAGAGACACCTATGGCTACACCTTC
CASSRDTYGYTF
>.|TRBV5-1|.|TRBJ1-1
TGCGCCAGCAGCGGGGGTGGGAGCCTTAACACTGAAGCTTTCTTT
CASSGGGSLNTEAFF
>TRBD2|TRBV28|.|TRBJ2-3
TGTGCCAGCAGTTTTCGGGACTACACAGATACGCAGTATTTT
CASSFRDYTDTQYF
>.|TRBV6-5|.|TRBJ2-3
TGTGCCAGCAGTTACTCGAGTGGGACAGATACGCAGTATTTT
CASSYSSGTDTQYF
>.|TRBV5-4|.|TRBJ1-1
TGTGCCAGCAGCTTGGGACCTGAAGCTTTCTTT
CASSLGPEAFF
>.|TRBV5-1|.|TRBJ2-7
TGCGCCAGCAGCCCGGTGGGAGATTGGCAGTACTTC
CASSPVGDWQYF